This T cell receptor (beta chain) originates from a study of early T cells in non-severe SARS-CoV-2 infection. Study-level information: Chains were not paired, and sequencing was done on bulk RNA from unsorted whole blood. Study-level points and caveats: Using VDJdb, the matching emphasized anti-spike CD8 responses while missing private and CD4 specificities.

Trimming stripped 0 bases from V and 7 bases from J, with 13 bases between. CDR1 is SGHVS and CDR2 is FQNEAQ in the germline V gene. The CDR3 has 14 residues. Many counts were recorded for this clonotype. What it recognizes is unknown. Attached unique molecular identifiers marked individual cDNA molecules. TCRdb re-analysed the 5' RACE reads in MiXCR, keeping a single row per CDR3 protein. The data show over 50,000 distinct CDR3 sequences, with 9.5% to 14% seen just once and 1.7% held by the top ten. The chain combines TRBV7-8 with TRBJ2-7, with D perhaps given as TRBD1 or TRBD2 (6 bases each). This receptor was obtained from an adult who was a healthcare worker with PCR-confirmed SARS-CoV-2 infection or an uninfected control (not recorded which). Sequenced input: whole blood. CDR3: CASSLARLGGEQYF. In DNA, the CDR3 is TGTGCCAGCAGCTTAGCCCGACTAGGGGGGGAGCAGTACTTC.